The clone carrying this T cell receptor beta chain was seen only a few times. What it recognizes is unknown. This specimen comes from a study of beta chain features in type 1 diabetes. Study conclusions and caveats: Moderately but significantly shorter TCRB CDR3s were found in Type 1 diabetes patients in all four CD4+ subsets.

What was sequenced were expressed TCRB transcripts, since all of the isolated RNA had been reverse transcribed. TCRdb's copy holds only in-frame clones and misses some; the assay was immunoSEQ multiplex PCR. The sample has hundreds of thousands of clones, roughly 13% seen once; the top ten hold approximately 0.022%. Trimming took 5 bases from V and 7 from J, leaving 10 bases between them. Germline values: CDR1 SGHKS, CDR2 YYEKEE (reference sequence). The CDR3 totals 12 residues. V and J are TRBV5-5 and TRBJ2-1, with a possible D match to TRBD2 (6 bases). The receptor was derived from a young man with type 1 diabetes. What was sequenced was naive CD4+ T cells from blood. CDR3 region: CASRAGRNEQFF. DNA of the CDR3: TGTGCCAGCAGGGCAGGGAGGAATGAGCAGTTCTTC.